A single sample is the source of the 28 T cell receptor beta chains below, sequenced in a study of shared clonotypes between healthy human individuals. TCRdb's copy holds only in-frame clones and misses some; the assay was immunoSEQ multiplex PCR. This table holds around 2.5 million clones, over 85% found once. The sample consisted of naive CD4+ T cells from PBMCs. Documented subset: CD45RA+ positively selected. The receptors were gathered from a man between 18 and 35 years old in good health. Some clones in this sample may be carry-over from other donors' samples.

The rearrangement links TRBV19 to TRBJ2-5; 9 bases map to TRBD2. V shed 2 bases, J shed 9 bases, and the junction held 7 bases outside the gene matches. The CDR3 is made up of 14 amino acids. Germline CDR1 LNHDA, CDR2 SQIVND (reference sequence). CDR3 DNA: TGTGCCAGTAGTATAACGGCTAGCGGGGAGTCCCAGTACTTC. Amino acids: CASSITASGESQYF.

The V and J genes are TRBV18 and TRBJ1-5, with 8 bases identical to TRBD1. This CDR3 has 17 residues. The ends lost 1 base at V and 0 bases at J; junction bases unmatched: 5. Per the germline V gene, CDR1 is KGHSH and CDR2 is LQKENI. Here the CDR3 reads CASSPLGRGLSNQPQHF. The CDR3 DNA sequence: TGTGCCAGCTCACCACTAGGCAGGGGGCTTAGCAATCAGCCCCAGCATTTT.

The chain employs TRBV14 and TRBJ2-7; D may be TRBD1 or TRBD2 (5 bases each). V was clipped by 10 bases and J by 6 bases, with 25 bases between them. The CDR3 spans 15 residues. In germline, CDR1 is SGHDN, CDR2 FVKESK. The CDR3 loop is CATSRGALLFCEQYF. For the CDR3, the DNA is TGTGCCACCTCGAGGGGCGCTTTGCTATTTTGCGAGCAGTACTTC.

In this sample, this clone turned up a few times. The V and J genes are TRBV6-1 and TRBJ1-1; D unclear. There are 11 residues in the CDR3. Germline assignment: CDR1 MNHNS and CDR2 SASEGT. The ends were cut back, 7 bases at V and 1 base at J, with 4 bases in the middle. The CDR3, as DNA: TGTGCCAGCATGGGGAACACTGAAGCTTTCTTT. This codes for CASMGNTEAFF.

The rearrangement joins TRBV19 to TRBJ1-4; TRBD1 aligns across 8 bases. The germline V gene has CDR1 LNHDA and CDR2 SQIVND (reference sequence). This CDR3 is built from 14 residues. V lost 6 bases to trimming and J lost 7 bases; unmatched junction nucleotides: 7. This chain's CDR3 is CASSRTGFVEKLFF. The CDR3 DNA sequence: TGTGCCAGTAGCCGGACAGGGTTCGTTGAAAAACTGTTTTTT.

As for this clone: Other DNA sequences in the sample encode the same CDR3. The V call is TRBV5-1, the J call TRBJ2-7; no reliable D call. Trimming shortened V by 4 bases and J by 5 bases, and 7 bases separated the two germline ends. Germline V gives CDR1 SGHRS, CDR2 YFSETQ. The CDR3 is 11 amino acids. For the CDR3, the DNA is TGCGCCAGCAGCCTGGGCGACGAGCAGTACTTC. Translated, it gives CASSLGDEQYF.

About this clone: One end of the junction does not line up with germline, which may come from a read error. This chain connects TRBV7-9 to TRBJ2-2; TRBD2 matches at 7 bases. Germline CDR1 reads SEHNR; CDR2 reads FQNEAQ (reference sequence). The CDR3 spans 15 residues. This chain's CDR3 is CASSLAGGNPGELFF. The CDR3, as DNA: TGTGCCAGCAGCTTAGCGGGGGGGAACCCCGGGGAGCTGTTTTTT.

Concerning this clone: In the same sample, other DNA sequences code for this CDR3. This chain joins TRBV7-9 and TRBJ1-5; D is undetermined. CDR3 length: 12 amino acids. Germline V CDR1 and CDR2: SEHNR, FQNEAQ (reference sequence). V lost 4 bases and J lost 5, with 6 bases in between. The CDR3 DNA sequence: TGTGCCAGCAGCTCCCAAGATCAGCCCCAGCATTTT. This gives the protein CASSSQDQPQHF.

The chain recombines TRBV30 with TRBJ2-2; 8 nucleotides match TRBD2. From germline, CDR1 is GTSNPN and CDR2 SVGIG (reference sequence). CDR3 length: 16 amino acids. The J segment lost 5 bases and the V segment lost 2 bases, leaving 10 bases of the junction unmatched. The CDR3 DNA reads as TGTGCCTGGAGTTCGAGCGGGAGCGAGAGAACCGGGGAGCTGTTTTTT. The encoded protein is CAWSSSGSERTGELFF.

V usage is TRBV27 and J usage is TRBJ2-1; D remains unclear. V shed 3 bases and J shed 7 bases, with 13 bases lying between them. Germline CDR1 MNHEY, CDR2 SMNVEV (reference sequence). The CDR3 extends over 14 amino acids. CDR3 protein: CASSFPLNGNEQFF. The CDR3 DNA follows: TGTGCCAGCAGTTTTCCCTTGAACGGGAATGAGCAGTTCTTC.

The DNA for the CDR3 is TGCGCCAGCAGCTTGGCCGGGACTAGCGGATTAAACACCGGGGAGCTGTTTTTT. Protein: CASSLAGTSGLNTGELFF. The chain links TRBV5-1 to TRBJ2-2; TRBD2 matches 11 bases. This CDR3 contains 18 residues. Germline-derived CDR1 and CDR2 are SGHRS and YFSETQ. J was trimmed by 2 bases and V by 0 bases; bases with no gene match: 6.

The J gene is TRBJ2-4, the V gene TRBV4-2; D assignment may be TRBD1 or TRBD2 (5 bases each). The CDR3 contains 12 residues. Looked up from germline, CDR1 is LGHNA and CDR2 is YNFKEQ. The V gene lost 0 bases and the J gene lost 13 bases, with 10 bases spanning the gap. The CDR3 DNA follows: TGTGCCAGCAGCCAAGAAGGGACCATGCAGTACTTC. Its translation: CASSQEGTMQYF.

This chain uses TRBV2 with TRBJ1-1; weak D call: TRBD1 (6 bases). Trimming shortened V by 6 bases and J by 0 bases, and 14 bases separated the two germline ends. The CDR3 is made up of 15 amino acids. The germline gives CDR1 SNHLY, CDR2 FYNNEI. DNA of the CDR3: TGTGCCAGCAGCGCCTGGACAGTAATGAACACTGAAGCTTTCTTT. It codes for CASSAWTVMNTEAFF.

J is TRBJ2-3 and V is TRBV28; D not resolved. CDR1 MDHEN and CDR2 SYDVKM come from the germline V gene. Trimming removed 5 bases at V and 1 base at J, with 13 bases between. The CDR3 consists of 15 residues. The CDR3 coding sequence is TGTGCCAGCAGTCTCCTGTTTGCTCGCACAGATACGCAGTATTTT. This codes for CASSLLFARTDTQYF.

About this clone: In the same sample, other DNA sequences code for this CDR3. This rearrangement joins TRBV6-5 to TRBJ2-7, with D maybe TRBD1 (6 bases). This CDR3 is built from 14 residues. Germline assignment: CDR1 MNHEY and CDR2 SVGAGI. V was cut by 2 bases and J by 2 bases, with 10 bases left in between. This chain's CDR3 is CASSYGGRAYEQYF. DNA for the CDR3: TGTGCCAGCAGTTACGGGGGCCGAGCCTACGAGCAGTACTTC.

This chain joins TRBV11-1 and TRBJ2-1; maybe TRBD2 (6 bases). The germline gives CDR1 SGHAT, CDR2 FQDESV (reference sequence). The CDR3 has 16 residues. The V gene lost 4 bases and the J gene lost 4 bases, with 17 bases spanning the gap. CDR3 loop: CASSSPGGTPYNEQFF. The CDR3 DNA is TGTGCCAGCAGCTCCCCTGGGGGGACTCCGTACAATGAGCAGTTCTTC.

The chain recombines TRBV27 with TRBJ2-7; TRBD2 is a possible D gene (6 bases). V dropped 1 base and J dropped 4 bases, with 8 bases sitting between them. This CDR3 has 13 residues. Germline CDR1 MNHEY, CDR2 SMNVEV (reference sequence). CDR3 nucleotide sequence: TGTGCCAGCAGTTTATTGGAGGGGTACGAGCAGTACTTC. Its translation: CASSLLEGYEQYF.

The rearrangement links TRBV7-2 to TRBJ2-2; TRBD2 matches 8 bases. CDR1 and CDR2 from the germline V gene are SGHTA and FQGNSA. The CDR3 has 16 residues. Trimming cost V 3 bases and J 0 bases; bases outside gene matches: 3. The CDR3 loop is CASSFPGGANTGELFF. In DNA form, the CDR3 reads TGTGCCAGCAGCTTTCCGGGGGGGGCGAACACCGGGGAGCTGTTTTTT.

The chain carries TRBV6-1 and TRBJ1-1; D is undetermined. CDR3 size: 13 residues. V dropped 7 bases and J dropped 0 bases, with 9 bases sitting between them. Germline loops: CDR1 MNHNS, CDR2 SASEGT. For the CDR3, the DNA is TGTGCCAGCATCTTATCGATGAACACTGAAGCTTTCTTT. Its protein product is CASILSMNTEAFF.

CDR3 residues: CASSGSGWGGTSYEQYF. The CDR3 bases are TGTGCCAGCAGCGGCTCGGGGTGGGGCGGGACGAGTTACGAGCAGTACTTC. V gene TRBV7-9 combines with J gene TRBJ2-7; a weak D match, TRBD2 (6 bases). The CDR3 spans 17 residues. The V gene lost 5 bases and the J gene lost 4 bases, with 24 bases spanning the gap. Germline values: CDR1 SEHNR, CDR2 FQNEAQ (reference sequence).

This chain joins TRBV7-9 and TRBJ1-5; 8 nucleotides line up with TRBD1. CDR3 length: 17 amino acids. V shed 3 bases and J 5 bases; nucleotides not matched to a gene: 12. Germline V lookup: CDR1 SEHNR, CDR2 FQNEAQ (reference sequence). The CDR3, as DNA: TGTGCCAGCAGCTTGGGTACCGGGACAGGCTTCTATCAGCCCCAGCATTTT. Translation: CASSLGTGTGFYQPQHF. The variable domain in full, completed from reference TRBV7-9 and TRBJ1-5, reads DTGVSQNPRHKITKRGQNVTFRCDPISEHNRLYWYRQTLGQGPEFLTYFQNEAQLEKSRLLSDRFSAERPKGSFSTLEIQRTEQGDSAMYLCASSLGTGTGFYQPQHFGDGTRLSIL.

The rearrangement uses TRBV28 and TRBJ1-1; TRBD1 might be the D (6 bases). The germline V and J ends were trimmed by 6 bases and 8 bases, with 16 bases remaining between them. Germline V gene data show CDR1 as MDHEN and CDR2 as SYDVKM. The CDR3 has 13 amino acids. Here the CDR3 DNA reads TGTGCCAGCAGACGACCGGACAGAACAGAAGCTTTCTTT. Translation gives CASRRPDRTEAFF.

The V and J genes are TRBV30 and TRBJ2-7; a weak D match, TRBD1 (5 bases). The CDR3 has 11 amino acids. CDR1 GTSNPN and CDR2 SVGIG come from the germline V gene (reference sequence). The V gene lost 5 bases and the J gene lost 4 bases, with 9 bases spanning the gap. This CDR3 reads CAWQGGYEQYF. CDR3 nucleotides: TGTGCCTGGCAGGGTGGGTACGAGCAGTACTTC.

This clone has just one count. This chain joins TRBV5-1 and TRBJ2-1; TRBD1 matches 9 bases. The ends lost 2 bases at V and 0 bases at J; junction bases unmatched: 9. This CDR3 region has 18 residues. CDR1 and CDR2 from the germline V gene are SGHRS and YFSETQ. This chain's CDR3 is CASSFPWGQGSSYNEQFF. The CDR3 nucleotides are TGCGCCAGCAGCTTCCCTTGGGGACAGGGAAGCTCCTACAATGAGCAGTTCTTC.

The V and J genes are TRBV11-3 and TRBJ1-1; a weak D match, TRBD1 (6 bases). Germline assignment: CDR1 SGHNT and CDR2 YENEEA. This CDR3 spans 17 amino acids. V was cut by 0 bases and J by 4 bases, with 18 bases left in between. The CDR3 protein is CASSLDLGGPGTTEAFF. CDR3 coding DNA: TGTGCCAGCAGCTTAGATCTAGGGGGACCCGGTACCACTGAAGCTTTCTTT.

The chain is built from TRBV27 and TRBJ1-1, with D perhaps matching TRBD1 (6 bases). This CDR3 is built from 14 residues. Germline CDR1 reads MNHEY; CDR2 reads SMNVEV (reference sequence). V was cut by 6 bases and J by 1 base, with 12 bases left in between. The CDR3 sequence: CASRQGRTNTEAFF. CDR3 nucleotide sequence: TGTGCCAGCAGGCAGGGGAGAACGAACACTGAAGCTTTCTTT.

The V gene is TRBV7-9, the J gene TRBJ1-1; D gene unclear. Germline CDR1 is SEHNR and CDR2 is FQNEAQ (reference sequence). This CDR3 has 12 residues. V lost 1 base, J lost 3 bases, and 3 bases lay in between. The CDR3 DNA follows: TGTGCCAGCAGCTTAGTCTACACTGAAGCTTTCTTT. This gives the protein CASSLVYTEAFF. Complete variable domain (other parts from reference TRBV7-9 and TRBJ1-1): DTGVSQNPRHKITKRGQNVTFRCDPISEHNRLYWYRQTLGQGPEFLTYFQNEAQLEKSRLLSDRFSAERPKGSFSTLEIQRTEQGDSAMYLCASSLVYTEAFFGQGTRLTVV.

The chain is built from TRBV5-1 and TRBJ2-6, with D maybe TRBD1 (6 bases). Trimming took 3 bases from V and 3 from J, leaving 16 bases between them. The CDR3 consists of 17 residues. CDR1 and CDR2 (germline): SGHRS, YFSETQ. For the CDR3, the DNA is TGCGCCAGCAGCTCCCCGGCGGGCAGGGGTGGGGCCAACGTCCTGACTTTC. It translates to CASSSPAGRGGANVLTF.